This section outlines one T cell receptor beta chain sequence together with its context. This sample stems from a study of blood T cell repertoires in COVID-19. Study information: Samples representing acute and convalescent COVID-19 were sourced from the United States, Italy and Spain. T cells, B-cell-depleted T cells, or PBMCs supplied cDNA or gDNA.

Germline V gene data show CDR1 as SGHRS and CDR2 as YFSETQ. J gave up 7 bases and V 4 bases, and 8 bases lay outside the gene matches. The CDR3 sequence is 14 residues long. Per the original data handling: Counts of nucleated cells, estimated from reference gene primer amplification, were obtained. The repertoire was sequenced with immunoSEQ multiplex PCR; TCRdb's copy has only in-frame clones and lacks some. That table gives V, J and clone size, and the DNA gave D and trimming. The table records over 150,000 clones, around 83% of them present only once. The sample was peripheral blood. V gene TRBV5-1 combines with J gene TRBJ1-3; 7 positions agree with TRBD1. The sequence came from a man aged 50 or older with active or convalescent COVID-19. In DNA, the CDR3 is TGCGCCAGCAGCCCGGGACAGCTCGGGAACACCATATATTTT. Residues: CASSPGQLGNTIYF.